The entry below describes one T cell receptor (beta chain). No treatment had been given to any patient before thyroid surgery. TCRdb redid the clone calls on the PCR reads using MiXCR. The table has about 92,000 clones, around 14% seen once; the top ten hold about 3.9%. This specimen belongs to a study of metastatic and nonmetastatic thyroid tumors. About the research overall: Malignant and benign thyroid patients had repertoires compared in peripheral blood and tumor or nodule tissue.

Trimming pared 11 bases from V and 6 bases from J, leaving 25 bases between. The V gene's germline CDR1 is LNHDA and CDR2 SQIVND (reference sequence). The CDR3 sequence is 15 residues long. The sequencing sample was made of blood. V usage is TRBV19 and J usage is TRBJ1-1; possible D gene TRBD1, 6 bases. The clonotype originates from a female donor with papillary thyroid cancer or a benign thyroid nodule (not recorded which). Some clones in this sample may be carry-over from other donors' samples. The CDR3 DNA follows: TGTGCCGGTACCCCCCCGGGAGGGGGGCTGGCTGAAGCTTTCTTT. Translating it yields CAGTPPGGGLAEAFF.